The subject of this entry is one T cell receptor beta chain. Its antigen remains undetermined. Mismatch with germline at one junction end may stem from a read error. The patients picked for sequencing were ones in whom flow cytometry had shown an expansion of CD8+CD57+ cells. All patients had severe acquired aplastic anemia diagnosed by International Study of Aplastic Anemia and Agranulocytosis and Camitta criteria. No therapy had been received by the patients at the time of blood sampling. The study deep-sequenced TCR repertoires of sorted CD4+ and CD8+ blood T cells from severe aplastic anemia patients and healthy subjects. In the USA, patient enrollment took place under clinicaltrials.gov protocols 00001620, 01623167, 00001397, 00071045, 00081523 and 00961064. Ficoll-Paque density gradient centrifugation was used to isolate peripheral blood mononuclear cells. Before DNA was extracted, CD4+ and CD8+ T cells were sorted using either FACS or magnetic beads.

The sample originates from a study of CD8+CD57+ T cells in acquired aplastic anemia (dated by TCRdb to the late 2010s). The study in broad terms: A mean of approximately 3 ug of DNA, ranging from about 0.19 to 30 ug, was extracted from sorted CD4+ and CD8+ cells. A CD8+CD57+ expansion meant a frequency higher than the mean frequency seen in healthy subjects. The investigation overall reported the following: Between patients and healthy controls, no significant difference in CD8+ Simpson's diversity was found (P=0.060). Although roughly 30 CD8+ CDR3 sequences were shared by patients and controls, these sequences appeared highly expressed in patients and within the immunodominant clones of patients.

TCR beta VDJ combination and CDR3 sequence profiling used genomic DNA as the template. An Illumina HiSeq 2000 was used for TCR repertoire sequencing. The original methods were these. TRBV/TRBJ rearrangement plots, CDR3 size and DJ length profiles, and Simpson's diversity index were used to assess repertoires. The most abundant DNA sequence in the deep sequencing data was taken as the immunodominant clone. CDR3 amino acid sequences were checked for sharing between subjects and were compared against published repertoires and the VDJdb database. Using fastp trimming at Q25 and MiXCR clonotype assembly, TCRdb reanalyzed the public sequencing data and kept in-frame beta chains. For every CDR3 protein sequence, its rows merge into one entry that carries the most common genes and DNA. These V and J calls derive from TCRdb rather than the authors' analysis. This sample holds roughly 80,000 distinct CDR3 sequences; around 70% were observed only once. The ten most abundant clones make up roughly 80% of the sample.

This receptor was taken from a human donor with aplastic anemia. Sequencing was carried out using sorted CD4+, CD8+, or CD8+CD57+ T cells (not recorded which) from PBMCs.

The sequenced DNA is TGCGCCGGCAGCCAAGCCGCATCCTACATCTACGAGCAGTACTTC. Translated, this gives CAGSQAASYIYEQYF. Recombination linked TRBV4-3 to TRBJ2-7; the D gene identity is not certain. The CDR3 numbers 15 residues from cysteine through phenylalanine. This entry keeps only the CDR3 DNA: 45 bases, framed from base 1. The germline V gene provides CDR1 LGHNA and CDR2 YSLEER.